A single sample is the source of the 20 T cell receptor beta chains below, sequenced in a study of tumor and adjacent non-tumor tissue in lung cancer. A modified ARM-PCR protocol with three rounds of nested PCR amplified TCRbeta. TCRdb passed the multiplex PCR reads through MiXCR, listing each CDR3 protein once. The table has about 76,000 distinct CDR3 sequences, approximately 71% seen once. This sample's RNA came from whole unsorted tissue. Sequenced material: lung tumor tissue. These receptor sequences come from a woman between 65 and 79 years old with non-small cell lung cancer.

This clonotype appeared many times. The V gene is TRBV4-2, the J gene TRBJ1-2; 10 bases fit TRBD1. The ends lost 7 bases at V and 8 bases at J; junction bases unmatched: 22. Germline loops: CDR1 LGHNA, CDR2 YNFKEQ. CDR3 length: 18 residues. The chain's CDR3 is CASTTSPGTGDLLDGYTF. As DNA, the CDR3 is TGTGCCAGCACTACATCTCCCGGGACAGGGGACCTACTTGACGGCTACACCTTC.

This clonotype was counted between two and nine times. One end of the junction is discordant with germline, which a read error may explain. This chain uses TRBV4-1 with TRBJ2-1; TRBD1 matches at 7 bases. Germline CDR1 MGHRA, CDR2 YSYEKL. CDR3 length: 15 amino acids. Written as DNA, the CDR3 is TGCGCCAGCAGTCGAACAGGGGTGGGCTACAATAAGCAGTTCTTC. Residues: CASSRTGVGYNKQFF.

This clonotype showed up just a few times. A much larger clone differs from this one at a single base, so this may be a read error. V gene TRBV29-1 combines with J gene TRBJ2-7, with TRBD2 matching over 9 bases. Germline assignment: CDR1 SQVTM and CDR2 ANQGSEA. The CDR3 contains 12 residues. CDR3 nucleotide sequence: TGCAGCGGGACTAGCGCAGCCTACGAGCGGTACTTC. Translated: CSGTSAAYERYF.

V and J are TRBV29-1 and TRBJ2-1; 12 bases agree with TRBD2. CDR1 is SQVTM, CDR2 ANQGSEA, per germline. This CDR3 is built from 14 residues. With 6 bases clipped from V and 6 bases from J, the junction kept 6 bases outside the gene matches. This CDR3 is CSVYKTSGGNEQFF. Here the CDR3 DNA reads TGCAGCGTCTACAAGACTAGCGGGGGCAATGAGCAGTTCTTC.

Only one count was recorded for this clonotype. One end of the junction fails to match germline, which may point to a read error. The J gene is TRBJ1-1, the V gene TRBV4-2; 8 bases match TRBD1. From germline, CDR1 is LGHNA and CDR2 YNFKEQ. This CDR3 spans 15 amino acids. The CDR3 sequence is CAMSPGQGMNTEASF. The CDR3 DNA follows: TGTGCCATGAGCCCAGGACAGGGCATGAACACTGAAGCTTCCTTT.

This clonotype was observed a few times. The chain is built from TRBV4-2 and TRBJ2-3, with D possibly matching TRBD2 (6 bases). Germline V gene lookup returns CDR1 LGHNA and CDR2 YNFKEQ. V lost 5 bases to trimming and J lost 6 bases, with 21 bases between them. The CDR3 has 16 residues. The CDR3 loop reads CASSVRLVGEMDTQYF. The CDR3 coding sequence is TGTGCCAGCAGCGTTCGACTAGTGGGAGAAATGGATACGCAGTATTTT.

CDR3 DNA sequence: TGCAGTGCTAGAGATGCCCGACAGGGAGGGCGCAACGAGCAGTACTTC. Amino acid sequence: CSARDARQGGRNEQYF. The genes are TRBV20-1 and TRBJ2-7, with D tentatively TRBD1 or TRBD2 (7 bases each). The CDR3 loop spans 16 amino acids. CDR1 and CDR2 from the germline V gene are DFQATT and SNEGSKA (reference sequence). The V end lost 0 bases, the J end lost 5 bases, and 20 bases lay between the germline ends.

This clonotype was counted ten times or more. The chain links TRBV6-1 to TRBJ1-6; D is possibly TRBD1 (6 bases). The V gene lost 6 bases and the J gene lost 3 bases, with 12 bases spanning the gap. Germline-derived CDR1 and CDR2 are MNHNS and SASEGT. The CDR3 runs to 15 residues. In DNA, the CDR3 is TGTGCCAGCAGCAAGGGGGGCCTCTATAATTCACCCCTCCACTTT. Residues: CASSKGGLYNSPLHF.

Comments on this clonotype: One junction end does not reproduce the germline sequence, and a read error may be involved. The chain recombines TRBV24-1 with TRBJ1-2, with no clear D. Germline V gives CDR1 KGHDR, CDR2 SFDVKD. This CDR3 contains 12 residues. The CDR3 sequence is CATQRAMDGYIF. The CDR3 nucleotides are TGTGCCACACAGAGGGCTATGGATGGCTACATCTTC.

A note on this clonotype: At one of its ends the junction is not consistent with the germline gene, which may arise from a read error. This rearrangement joins TRBV12-3 or TRBV12-4 to TRBJ2-1, with D unclear. The CDR3 has 11 residues. CDR3 nucleotides: TGTGTCAGCAGTTTAGCCGTTGAGGAGTTCTTC. It yields the protein CVSSLAVEEFF.

This clonotype came up many times. The rearrangement joins TRBV20-1 to TRBJ2-1; D is uncertain. V was pared by 2 bases and J by 0 bases, with 8 bases between. The CDR3 is made up of 14 amino acids. The germline CDR1 and CDR2 sequences are DFQATT and SNEGSKA (reference sequence). The CDR3 bases are TGCAGTGCTAGACCCGTGAGCTCCTACAATGAGCAGTTCTTC. This encodes CSARPVSSYNEQFF.

Comments on this clonotype: One junction end does not reproduce the germline sequence, and a read error may be involved. The V call is TRBV11-1, the J call TRBJ2-3; either TRBD1 or TRBD2 may supply D (5 bases each). The CDR3 spans 15 residues. From germline, CDR1 is SGHAT and CDR2 FQDESV (reference sequence). CDR3: CASNHQRGSTDTQYF. CDR3 nucleotide sequence: TGTGCCAGCAACCACCAACGGGGCAGCACAGATACGCAATATTTT.

There are a few counts of this clonotype. A much bigger clone sits one base away, suggesting this may be a read error. The V gene is TRBV6-2 or TRBV6-3, the J gene TRBJ1-2; D gene unclear. This CDR3 contains 12 residues. The V gene lost 5 bases and the J gene lost 3 bases, with 7 bases spanning the gap. Germline CDR1 reads MNHEY; CDR2 reads SVGEGT. The CDR3 bases are TGTGCCAGCAGTGATTGGGACTATGGCTACACCTTC. Its protein is CASSDWDYGYTF.

In this sample, this clonotype turned up many times. The chain carries TRBV6-1 and TRBJ1-5; D is possibly TRBD1 (6 bases). The V end lost 5 bases, the J end lost 2 bases, and 16 bases lay between the germline ends. Germline loops: CDR1 MNHNS, CDR2 SASEGT. CDR3 size: 16 residues. CDR3 nucleotide sequence: TGTGCCAGCAGTCCCCTTGGGGGGACACGCAATCAGCCCCAGCATTTT. Residues: CASSPLGGTRNQPQHF.

A note on this clonotype: One junction end does not reproduce the germline sequence, and a read error may be involved. CDR3 residues: CSALGTSESSEQFF. CDR3 coding DNA: TGCAGTGCTCTTGGCACTAGCGAGAGTAGCGAGCAATTCTTC. The chain couples TRBV20-1 to TRBJ2-1; 7 nucleotides line up with TRBD2. This CDR3 is built from 14 residues. Germline CDR1 reads DFQATT; CDR2 reads SNEGSKA (reference sequence).

Points on this clonotype: A much larger clone differs from this one at a single base, so this may be a read error. The rearrangement uses TRBV6-2 or TRBV6-3 and TRBJ2-7, with D unclear. Trimming stripped 0 bases from V and 5 bases from J, with 5 bases between. This CDR3 has 12 residues. Germline V gene sequence: CDR1 MNHEY, CDR2 SVGEGT. CDR3 amino acids: CASSYSSHEQYF. CDR3 bases: TGTGCCAGCAGTTACTCGTCCCACGAGCAGTACTTC.

This clonotype was seen only once. A clone one base away is much larger, so this may be a read error. V is TRBV10-3 and J is TRBJ2-3; either TRBD1 or TRBD2 may fit D (5 bases each). There are 14 residues in the CDR3. Germline V CDR1 and CDR2: ENHRY, SYGVKD. V was pared by 4 bases and J by 0 bases, with 8 bases between. The CDR3 bases are TGTGCCATCAGTGGGGGACGGAGCACAGATACGCAGTATTTT. Residues: CAISGGRSTDTQYF.

Concerning this clonotype itself: A read error may be the cause here, since a much bigger clone is one base away. The chain combines TRBV20-1 with TRBJ2-5; D uncertain. Germline V CDR1 and CDR2: DFQATT, SNEGSKA (reference sequence). Trimming left V 1 base short and J 1 base short, with 16 bases between. This CDR3 contains 16 residues. The CDR3 nucleotides read TGCAGTGCTAGAGGTCGAAGTGGGTCGAGCCAAGAGACCCAGTACTTC. Translating it yields CSARGRSGSSQETQYF.

This clonotype was observed a handful of times. A much bigger clone sits one base away, suggesting this may be a read error. Because the CDR3 is missing its conserved closing phenylalanine or tryptophan, this is likely a read error. V gene TRBV6-1 combines with J gene TRBJ2-1; TRBD2 agrees at 11 bases. Germline CDR1 reads MNHNS; CDR2 reads SASEGT. This CDR3 region has 16 residues. V lost 7 bases to trimming and J lost 0 bases; unmatched junction nucleotides: 5. The CDR3 nucleotides are TGTGCCAGCACCCGACTAGCGGGGAGCTCCTACAATGAGCAGTTCTTA. Protein product: CASTRLAGSSYNEQFL.

With respect to this clonotype: One junction end does not reproduce the germline sequence, and a read error may be involved. The chain employs TRBV12-3 or TRBV12-4 and TRBJ1-1; 8 nucleotides match TRBD1. The CDR3 length is 17 residues. CDR3 sequence (DNA): TGTGCCAGCAGTCCACCCAATACAGGGGGGAGGAACACTGGAGCTTTCTTT. Translation gives CASSPPNTGGRNTGAFF.